This section outlines one T cell receptor beta chain sequence together with its context. In this sample, this clone turned up once. Its specific antigen is unknown. Qualities for individual bases were not recorded, and no much larger clone is one base off. This entry belongs to a study of cytomegalovirus exposure and HLA in healthy donors (dated by TCRdb to the late 2010s). With regard to the full study: In an earlier analysis of roughly 500 of the donors, around 290 Gb of sequence data and 117 million unique TCR beta sequences from some 170 million T cells were reported. The later analysis used no new phenotypic data to find candidate immune exposures, relying instead on TCR beta sequences and their occurrence across donors. Five DR-DQ haplotypes were handled as single units for association and clustering because linkage in the cohort was strong. A later analysis re-analyzed previously published TCR beta repertoires from roughly 600 donors and added high-resolution HLA genotyping to study TCR occurrence patterns. Donor age, sex, ethnicity and CMV serostatus were collected together with the repertoire data. An early release that covered 640 HLA-typed donors contained approximately 300 gigabases of sequencing data and 75 million to 100 million unique TCR sequences. Of the roughly 400 genotyped donors, around 81% fell in the genetic ancestry cluster associated with self-reported Caucasian donors. Along with the approximately 700-subject first cohort, a separate validation cohort of over a hundred different subjects was used. The T cell repertoires of roughly 660 subjects were profiled by immunosequencing and related to cytomegalovirus serostatus. On average, around 240,000 unique TCR beta nucleotide sequences were sequenced per donor among some 420 genotyped donors of the cohort, with around 19% of those sequences being non-productive. Every discovery cohort repertoire had been produced on one sequencing platform. To predict cytomegalovirus infection status, the study combined high-throughput TCR immunosequencing, statistical association of individual TCRs with disease status, and machine learning. An earlier analysis of 500 to 650 of the donors applied high-throughput TCR beta sequencing to assess whether each TCR beta V gene segment acted as functional or pseudogenic. The aim of the study was to test whether cataloging public T cell receptors could identify signatures of past pathogen exposure. A later genetic analysis used genome-wide SNP genotypes for about 55% of the 666 donors, treating that subset as a discovery cohort. The number of typed donors differed by locus: about 620-640 for A, B, C, DRB1 and DQB1; approximately 520 for DQA1; 606 for DPA1; and approximately 450 for DPB1. HLA typing included class I and class II loci at four-digit resolution. What the work shows at the level of the full study, not this receptor alone: Because counts were too low, roughly 18 rarely observed V segments, including chromosome 9 orphons, were left out of the earlier analysis of a few hundred of the donors. Broadly in line with IMGT annotations, most TCR beta V segments showed up in productive rearrangements about 87% or about 30% of the time in an earlier analysis of several hundred of the donors. In a later analysis, several top co-occurrence clusters were reported to appear linked to parvovirus B19, influenza, CMV and Epstein-Barr virus. Strong co-occurrence of HLA alleles, especially DR and DQ, made assigning TCR associations to individual alleles difficult. Specific HLA alleles were associated with 16,951 TCR beta sequences at a false discovery rate of 0.05 in a later analysis. A later genetic analysis associated a missense DCLRE1C variant with V-gene and J-gene trimming of TCR beta chains, and an independent cohort replicated the association. The only immune exposure information available for the cohort was CMV serostatus. Most TCR sequences were observed very rarely across donors, whereas some public TCRs were present in many individuals. In this cohort, only TCR beta chains were sequenced, and detectable features were limited by the absence of alpha or paired-chain data. Some IMGT-functional V segments, including TRBV6-2 and TRBV6-3, could not be told apart with the 87-base-pair reads, so those segments were excluded. The sequencing pipeline was judged likely to have produced a cluster of highly shared sequence variants as a technical artifact. In a later analysis, HLA-associated TCR beta chains showed more clonal expansion and lower generation probabilities than non-associated chains that were equally common. In vitro tests confirmed that a few of the cytomegalovirus-associated TCR beta chains recognize cytomegalovirus antigens. Because some donors lacked HLA typing at each locus, the association tests relied only on the typed subset. A later analysis found that TCR association rates varied across HLA loci, with DRB1 alleles showing the most associated TCRs and HLA-C alleles the fewest. A further reported finding was that TCR beta sequences accurately predicted the HLA-A and HLA-B alleles for most subjects in the first cohort. In a later genetic analysis, fewer N-insertions in productive TCRs were reported among donors in an Asian-associated ancestry cluster than the roughly 700-donor mean. Most CMV-associated TCR beta chains appeared to be HLA-restricted in a later analysis, and the HLA associations seemed to be driven largely by CMV exposure. Roughly uniform sequencing depth across donors was assumed in presence/absence analyses, although this assumption may not hold. The classifier was reported to diagnose cytomegalovirus status with high specificity and sensitivity in both the original and validation cohorts. Correlated functional status among segregating V segments might be attributable to linkage disequilibrium, but an unknown experimental factor could not be ruled out. The authors suggested that the approach could potentially be generalized to other disease states and immunological phenotypes. The study listed 150 to 200 TCR beta chains as associated with cytomegalovirus.

Compared with germline, V lacks 3 bases and J lacks 2 bases; bases without a gene match: 6. From cysteine to phenylalanine, the CDR3 is 17 amino acids long. Only the CDR3 portion is preserved as DNA: 51 bases, with reading frame beginning at the first base. The CDR1 and CDR2 encoded by the germline V gene are SGHRS and YFSETQ. In total, around 600 healthy bone marrow donors made up the cohort. At the time of sampling, all cohort members were nominally healthy, though unrecorded immune exposures were likely present. The donor was CMV seropositive and belonged to the group of 250 to 300 seropositive cohort members. A peripheral blood sample was provided by each donor, and peripheral blood mononuclear cells were used for TCR beta sequencing. Genomic DNA extraction from the blood cell samples was performed with the Qiagen DNeasy Blood Extraction Kit. Library construction relied on the immunoSEQ multiplex PCR assay. For the multiplex PCR, a mixture combining 60 forward primers for TCR Vbeta segments and 13 reverse primers for TCR Jbeta segments was used. The CDR3 region of rearranged TCR beta genes was amplified from genomic DNA by a multiplex PCR assay. The amplified TCR beta libraries were sequenced on the Illumina HiSeq System as 87-base-pair reads. On the authors' methods: A later analysis counted approximately 74 million unique TCR beta chains across the 666 repertoires, and some 11 million of these chains were shared by at least two donors. Raw reads were error-corrected and collapsed into unique sequences with a nearest-neighbor algorithm that merged closely related sequences to remove PCR and sequencing errors. Alignment of CDR3 sequences to IMGT reference sequences was used to assign V, D and J gene segments. For a sequence to be retained, at least a six-nucleotide match to both a V gene segment and a J gene segment was required. Rearrangements were called productive when the CDR3 lacked stop codons and stayed in frame with V and J; all others were non-productive. Following IMGT convention, CDR3 was defined as the stretch from the second conserved V-encoded cysteine to the conserved J-encoded phenylalanine. Sequences without an unambiguous match to a single V gene segment were excluded from the earlier analysis of over 500 of the donors. In an earlier analysis of approximately 590 of the donors, a V segment was called functional when productive rearrangements were above 56.7%, and segregating when the standard deviation between donors exceeded 5%. A statistical classification framework was built to diagnose cytomegalovirus status from the catalog of TCR beta chain sequences. In a later analysis, TCR nucleotide sequences were compared against IMGT/GENE-DB human TR gene sequences so that V and J genes could be assigned. Using the TCRdist pipeline, a later analysis assigned CDR3 sequences along with most-parsimonious VDJ recombination scenarios. A later analysis defined each TCR beta chain by its CDR3 amino acid sequence plus V-gene family, and excluded reads lacking a unique V-gene family. A later analysis removed 550 to 700 highly shared, low-generation-probability nucleotide sequences to deal with suspected cross-contamination and a sequencing artifact. A later analysis calculated a clonal expansion index for each public chain from normalized within-repertoire ranks of inferred template counts. Generation probabilities in a later analysis came from a VDJ recombination model fitted to out-of-frame rearrangements, and those results were checked against IGoR. A later analysis scored TCR-TCR, TCR-HLA and TCR-CMV co-occurrence with hypergeometric tests, applying a repertoire-size bias correction to TCR pairs. To estimate false discovery rates, a later analysis permuted the HLA or CMV assignments 20 times. A later analysis grouped co-occurring TCRs with DBSCAN, adding TCRdist sequence similarity when clustering within HLA-allele-positive subsets. For co-occurrence clustering, repertoires with fewer than 30,000 or more than 120,000 public chains were excluded, along with roughly five repertoires with anomalous nucleotide sharing. TCRdb carries this immuneACCESS record with in-frame sequences only. Its versions omit some clonotypes, under half of them owing to an unresolved V gene in the studies checked, with the rest unexplained. Clonal size and the V and J genes are those of that table, whereas D and trimming came from the DNA. Counted in this sample were 150,000 or so clones; around 80% of them appeared once. The ten top clones hold about 13% of the sample.

The sequencing sample was made of PBMCs. This TCR was sampled from a man between 35 and 55 years old in good health and CMV-seropositive. The sequence joins TRBV5-1 to TRBJ2-3; the central 13 bases match TRBD2. The sequence in DNA is TGCGCCAGCAGCTCCCTCGGGACTAGCGGGAACACAGATACGCAGTATTTT. The translation is CASSSLGTSGNTDTQYF.